Reported below is one T cell receptor beta chain. TCRdb used MiXCR to reprocess the PCR reads, holding one entry per CDR3 protein. The top ten clones hold roughly 11% of a sample with more than 70,000 distinct CDR3 sequences, about half of them seen once. V lost 8 bases to trimming and J lost 4 bases, with 15 bases between them. This CDR3 has 14 residues. Germline assignment: CDR1 KGHSH and CDR2 LQKENI. The sample comes from a study of CDR3 diversity in severe acne. The sequencing sample was made of blood. The source of this sequence is a male donor with severe acne vulgaris. The chain uses TRBV18 and TRBJ1-5; D not resolved. The CDR3 sequence: CASPPQGGNQPQHF. CDR3 DNA sequence: TGTGCCAGCCCGCCCCAAGGAGGGAATCAGCCCCAGCATTTT.